This TCR beta chain was identified in a study of T-cell memory formation after mild COVID-19 (dated by TCRdb to 2020 to 2023). Looking at the study overall: Most TCR sequence clusters were specific to one of the two donors. In a couple of donors, T-cell clones that expanded and contracted after mild COVID-19 were tracked by sequencing TCRalpha and TCRbeta repertoires over time. Two young, previously healthy adult volunteers made up the cohort, one male and one female. Results the study describes overall, beyond this receptor: Only a couple of mild cases were covered by the study, and larger cohorts that include severe cases with pre-infection samples were considered necessary. Contracting CD4+ clones were located mainly in the CM and EM memory subsets, whereas CD8+ clones were found to be enriched in EMRA. Balanced CD4/CD8 phenotypes were observed for clones contracting from day 15 to 85, whereas a bias towards CD4+ was observed for a second wave of clones expanding from day 15 to 37. The detection of some responding clones in pre-infection memory suggests that pre-existing cross-reactive memory T cells joined the SARS-CoV-2 response. SARS-CoV-2 specificity was not confirmed for the second-wave clones peaking on day 37.

Including the terminal cysteine and valine, the CDR3 comprises 13 residues. CDR3 DNA is the only sequence kept; it has 39 bases, read in frame from the first base. V trim: 3 bases; J trim: 5 bases; unmatched bases: 3. CDR1 and CDR2 were assigned from the germline V gene as MDHEN and SYDVKM. This clonotype was observed at least ten times. The antigen this receptor binds is unknown. No base quality information exists; no much larger clone differs at one position. Ficoll-Paque density gradient centrifugation was used to isolate PBMCs. Sequencing relied on an Illumina NovaSeq 6000. Using 5'RACE with constant-segment primers, TCRalpha and TCRbeta cDNA libraries were constructed, with sample barcodes and unique molecular identifiers added in the process. RNA was extracted from every sample with Trizol reagent. Amplification of the libraries took two PCR steps, and the second step added a second sample barcode plus Illumina TruSeq adapters. Libraries were sequenced on an Illumina NovaSeq with 2 x 150 bp paired-end reads. Processing in the source paper ran as follows. Reads were demultiplexed and collapsed into UMI-guided consensus sequences with migec v1.2.7. Using mixcr v2.1.11, UMI consensuses were aligned to TRA and TRB V and J templates and then assembled into clonotypes. A clonotype was counted as expanded or contracted only when both edgeR and NoisET called the clonotype significant, with the noise models trained on biological replicates. For edgeR calls, the thresholds were a false discovery rate-adjusted p below 0.01 and a log2 fold-change of 1. PCA with hierarchical clustering of max-normalized trajectories of the 1000 most abundant clonotypes was used as exploratory dynamics analysis. Separately sequenced CD4+ and CD8+ repertoires were used to assign the CD4 or CD8 phenotype of responding clones. TCRdb reprocessed the public reads (quality trimming at Q25 with fastp, clone calling with MiXCR) and kept in-frame beta chains. Records with the same CDR3 protein are collapsed into one entry carrying the most frequent genes and DNA. Here the V and J calls rest on TCRdb's processing, not on the authors' analysis. Across this sample there are about 340,000 distinct CDR3 sequences, with 14% seen only once. In total, the top ten clones hold around a fifth of the sample.

The TCR was taken from a young man who had mild COVID-19 (a few samples of this study predate the infection). The sample titles of this study are shuffled in the database, so cell type and time point are left out; the donor was told from shared clones. The sequenced sample consisted of PBMCs or a T cell subset sorted from them (not recorded which). The chain is encoded by TRBV28 joined to TRBJ2-7; TRBD1 agrees with 8 junctional bases. The DNA sequence is given as TGTGCCAGCAGTTTTGACAGGGGCCACGAGCAGTACGTC. Its amino acids are CASSFDRGHEQYV.